These 21 T cell receptor beta chains originate from one sample sequenced in a study of memory CD8 T cells in hepatitis C reinfection. Time point specified: pre-reinfection, 55 to 20 weeks before reinfection detection. No in vitro expansion preceded TCR sequencing of the sorted cells. Sequenced by immunoSEQ multiplex PCR; TCRdb stores in-frame clones only, minus some. Of over 45,000 clones in the sample, 89% were seen once. The sample comprised naive CD8+ T cells sorted from blood. The receptors were sampled from a man in his late teens or twenties with hepatitis C virus infection.

CDR3 coding DNA: TGTGCCAGCAGTTTATCCGGACAGGGCAAACTGTTTTTT. It specifies CASSLSGQGKLFF. This rearrangement joins TRBV27 to TRBJ1-4, with 8 bases fitting TRBD1. This CDR3 spans 13 amino acids. With 0 bases clipped from V and 11 bases from J, the junction kept 2 bases outside the gene matches. Germline CDR1 is MNHEY and CDR2 is SMNVEV (reference sequence).

The chain uses TRBV5-8 and TRBJ2-7; possible D gene TRBD2, 6 bases. The germline V and J ends were trimmed by 1 base and 0 bases, with 20 bases remaining between them. This CDR3 region has 18 residues. The germline gives CDR1 SGHTS, CDR2 YDEGEE. Here the CDR3 DNA reads TGTGCCAGCAGCTTGTTAGGGCGAGGACTACCGAGCTCCTACGAGCAGTACTTC. This translates into CASSLLGRGLPSSYEQYF.

The V and J genes are TRBV9 and TRBJ2-5; 10 bases map to TRBD1. The CDR3 consists of 15 residues. The germline CDR1 and CDR2 sequences are SGDLS and YYNGEE. After removal of 0 bases from V and 5 bases from J, the junction contained 4 bases not matched to a gene. In DNA form, the CDR3 reads TGTGCCAGCAGCGTAGGACAGGGGGCTCGTGAGACCCAGTACTTC. The encoded protein is CASSVGQGARETQYF.

The V call is TRBV9, the J call TRBJ1-4; 7 bases are shared with TRBD1. Per the germline V gene, CDR1 is SGDLS and CDR2 is YYNGEE. V shed 0 bases, J shed 8 bases, and the junction held 4 bases outside the gene matches. The CDR3 spans 14 residues. The CDR3, as DNA: TGTGCCAGCAGCGTAGGAGGGGGCGAGGAAAAACTGTTTTTT. Its translation: CASSVGGGEEKLFF.

The genes are TRBV7-9 and TRBJ1-2; D gene uncertain. The CDR3 is 14 residues long. From germline, CDR1 is SEHNR and CDR2 FQNEAQ (reference sequence). V lost 0 bases and J 5 bases, leaving 10 bases between the germline ends. CDR3 nucleotide sequence: TGTGCCAGCAGCTTAGCTTGGGCCCTTTATGGCTACACCTTC. It specifies CASSLAWALYGYTF.

V usage is TRBV11-2 and J usage is TRBJ1-1; maybe TRBD1 (5 bases). The CDR3 sequence is 14 residues long. Deletions cut 7 bases from V and 5 bases from J, with 17 bases between. Germline CDR1 reads SGHAT; CDR2 reads FQNNGV. For the CDR3, the DNA is TGTGCCAGCACCACCCCGGGAGCAGGGACTGAAGCTTTCTTT. Translation: CASTTPGAGTEAFF.

The chain has TRBV27 and TRBJ1-2; 7 nucleotides align to TRBD1. The length of the CDR3 is 17 residues. Per the germline V gene, CDR1 is MNHEY and CDR2 is SMNVEV (reference sequence). The J segment lost 8 bases and the V segment lost 6 bases, leaving 21 bases of the junction unmatched. This CDR3 is CASSPTLYDRVGGGYTF. CDR3 bases: TGTGCCAGCAGCCCAACTCTATACGACAGGGTAGGAGGAGGCTACACCTTC.

The rearrangement joins TRBV6-1 to TRBJ2-1; tentative D call: TRBD1 (5 bases). The CDR3 covers 12 residues. V was pared by 6 bases and J by 8 bases, with 11 bases between. The germline CDR1 and CDR2 sequences are MNHNS and SASEGT. CDR3: CASRQGGHEQFF. The CDR3, as DNA: TGTGCCAGCAGGCAGGGTGGCCATGAGCAGTTCTTC.

V is TRBV4-1 and J is TRBJ2-7; the match to TRBD1 covers 10 bases. V lost 0 bases, J lost 6 bases, and 5 bases stayed unmatched. Per the germline V gene, CDR1 is MGHRA and CDR2 is YSYEKL. The CDR3 is 15 amino acids. The CDR3 is CASSQDRTGGGEQYF. The CDR3 DNA is TGCGCCAGCAGCCAAGATCGGACAGGGGGGGGCGAGCAGTACTTC.

The rearrangement links TRBV6-1 to TRBJ2-4, with 7 bases fitting TRBD2. This CDR3 region has 16 residues. In germline, CDR1 is MNHNS, CDR2 SASEGT. With V trimmed by 3 bases and J by 5 bases, 10 bases remained unmatched. CDR3 sequence: CASSDRGVGGENIQYF. The CDR3 DNA sequence: TGTGCCAGCAGTGACCGGGGAGTGGGAGGGGAAAACATTCAGTACTTC.

This clone occurred a few times. This chain joins TRBV28 and TRBJ2-6; possibly TRBD1 for D (6 bases). The CDR3 has 15 amino acids. Looked up from germline, CDR1 is MDHEN and CDR2 is SYDVKM. Deletions cut 5 bases from V and 4 bases from J, with 12 bases between. The CDR3 sequence: CASSVTGIGANVLTF. The CDR3 DNA follows: TGTGCCAGCAGTGTTACAGGGATAGGGGCCAACGTCCTGACTTTC.

This chain joins TRBV13 and TRBJ2-1; unclear D gene. The ends were cut back, 9 bases at V and 0 bases at J, with 12 bases in the middle. The CDR3 consists of 14 residues. Germline V gene lookup returns CDR1 PRHDT and CDR2 FYEKMQ (reference sequence). This CDR3 reads CASKTWSSYNEQFF. The CDR3 nucleotides are TGTGCCAGTAAGACGTGGAGCTCCTACAATGAGCAGTTCTTC. The full variable domain, rest sourced from reference TRBV13 and TRBJ2-1, is AAGVIQSPRHLIKEKRETATLKCYPIPRHDTVYWYQQGPGQDPQFLISFYEKMQSDKGSIPDRFSAQQFSDYHSELNMSSLELGDSALYFCASKTWSSYNEQFFGPGTRLTVL.

Notes on this clone: The junction and the germline gene differ at one end; a read error may be behind it. CDR3 loop: CASSSYRDRSTNEKLFF. The CDR3 DNA sequence: TGTGCCAGCAGCTCCTATCGGGACAGGTCAACAAATGAAAAACTGTTTTTT. V usage is TRBV7-9 and J usage is TRBJ1-4; 8 bases line up with TRBD1. Germline V CDR1 and CDR2: SEHNR, FQNEAQ (reference sequence). The CDR3 covers 17 residues. The full variable domain, in which reference TRBV7-9 and TRBJ1-4 provide the parts outside the CDR3, is DTGVSQNPRHKITKRGQNVTFRCDPISEHNRLYWYRQTLGQGPEFLTYFQNEAQLEKSRLLSDRFSAERPKGSFSTLEIQRTEQGDSAMYLCASSSYRDRSTNEKLFFGSGTQLSVL.

This chain connects TRBV4-1 to TRBJ1-6, with D possibly being TRBD1 (5 bases). CDR1 and CDR2 (germline): MGHRA, YSYEKL. Trimming removed 4 bases from V and 4 bases from J, with 8 bases in between. The CDR3 contains 14 residues. CDR3 loop: CASSPPGYNSPLHF. CDR3 DNA: TGCGCCAGCAGCCCCCCAGGGTATAATTCACCCCTCCACTTT.

This clone appeared a single time. The chain employs TRBV4-1 and TRBJ1-4; no definite D call. The CDR3 is 16 residues long. Germline V gene sequence: CDR1 MGHRA, CDR2 YSYEKL. Trimming removed 1 base from V and 0 bases from J, with 9 bases in between. This CDR3 reads CASSQVSPPTNEKLFF. The CDR3 region has the DNA TGCGCCAGCAGCCAAGTATCCCCCCCAACTAATGAAAAACTGTTTTTT.

This chain joins TRBV18 and TRBJ1-4; 8 nucleotides line up with TRBD1. There are 17 residues in the CDR3. V shed 3 bases, J shed 7 bases, and the junction held 13 bases outside the gene matches. From germline, CDR1 is KGHSH and CDR2 LQKENI. This chain's CDR3 is CASSPTRGQEDGEKLFF. The CDR3 DNA reads TGTGCCAGCTCACCCACCCGGGGACAGGAGGATGGTGAAAAACTGTTTTTT.

This chain connects TRBV5-1 to TRBJ2-1, with 11 bases fitting TRBD2. Germline-derived CDR1 and CDR2 are SGHRS and YFSETQ. The CDR3 totals 17 residues. The V gene end was trimmed by 0 bases and the J gene end by 0 bases; junction bases not matched to a gene: 2. CDR3 DNA: TGCGCCAGCAGCTTGGGTCTAGCGGGAGGCTCCTACAATGAGCAGTTCTTC. It is translated as CASSLGLAGGSYNEQFF.

Points on this clone: Because the CDR3's place on the DNA is in doubt, the DNA is left out and the CDR3 is given as listed by TCRdb. This rearrangement joins TRBV12-5 to TRBJ2-1; the D call TRBD2 from the table was never checked on the DNA. From its first to its last residue, the CDR3 has 14 amino acids. CDR1 LGHNT and CDR2 FRNRAP come from the germline V gene. CDR3: CASGLGTGVYEQFF.

This rearrangement joins TRBV6-1 to TRBJ2-3, with D possibly matching TRBD1 (5 bases). V was trimmed by 2 bases and J by 0 bases, leaving 12 bases between them. CDR3 length equals 16 residues. Looked up from germline, CDR1 is MNHNS and CDR2 is SASEGT. CDR3 region: CASSELRGTSTDTQYF. Here the CDR3 DNA reads TGTGCCAGCAGTGAACTTAGGGGCACTAGCACAGATACGCAGTATTTT.

This clone was counted a single time. This chain connects TRBV9 to TRBJ1-1, with a tentative D call TRBD1 (5 bases). The germline V and J ends were trimmed by 4 bases and 0 bases, with 19 bases remaining between them. The germline CDR1 and CDR2 sequences are SGDLS and YYNGEE. This CDR3 is built from 17 residues. For the CDR3, the DNA is TGTGCCAGCAGCCGCTCCGGGAGGGGCCCCATGAACACTGAAGCTTTCTTT. Its protein is CASSRSGRGPMNTEAFF.

The chain carries TRBV6-1 and TRBJ1-4; D perhaps matches TRBD1 (6 bases). The CDR3 is 13 residues long. Deletions cut 5 bases from V and 10 bases from J, with 14 bases between. Per germline, CDR1 MNHNS and CDR2 SASEGT. Here the CDR3 DNA reads TGTGCCAGCAGTTGGGGGCAGGGTGGAAAACTGTTTTTT. Translation gives CASSWGQGGKLFF.